A single sample is the source of the 21 T cell receptor beta chains below, sequenced in a study of blood T cells in healthy people across ages. Primed by a sample-barcoded 5' primer and a J-beta primer mix, a second PCR proceeded for 7 to 11 cycles. TCRdb ran MiXCR on the 5' RACE reads and lists one entry per CDR3 protein. Among 450,000 to 600,000 distinct CDR3 sequences listed, approximately 26% were seen once. This sample was shared with a second study, whose subject was T cells of mothers and their children.

The sequenced sample was blood. These TCRs come from a boy aged 2-9 years in good health.

The chain employs TRBV2 and TRBJ2-5; D possibly uses TRBD1 or TRBD2 (5 bases each). Germline V CDR1 and CDR2: SNHLY, FYNNEI. The CDR3 is 13 amino acids. V was clipped by 6 bases and J by 2 bases, with 10 bases between them. This CDR3 reads CASSSGPQETQYF. The CDR3 DNA sequence: TGTGCCAGCAGCTCGGGACCACAAGAGACCCAGTACTTC.

This rearrangement joins TRBV6-2 or TRBV6-3 to TRBJ2-5, with TRBD2 as a possible D gene (6 bases). The J call may be wrong; the DNA end is better matched by TRBJ2-1. The CDR3 runs 12 residues. Germline values: CDR1 MNHEY, CDR2 SVGEGT. CDR3: CASSSGVREQFF. In DNA, the CDR3 is TGTGCCAGCAGTTCGGGGGTACGGGAGCAGTTCTTC.

This clonotype was seen a handful of times. V is TRBV27 and J is TRBJ1-3, with unresolved D. The CDR3 covers 13 residues. Deletions cut 6 bases from V and 0 bases from J, with 6 bases between. CDR1 and CDR2 (germline): MNHEY, SMNVEV (reference sequence). CDR3 in DNA: TGTGCCAGCAGACAGAGCTCTGGAAACACCATATATTTT. This encodes CASRQSSGNTIYF.

The CDR3 sequence: CASSLLNWEGELFF. DNA of the CDR3: TGCGCCAGCAGCTTATTGAATTGGGAAGGGGAGCTGTTTTTT. V gene TRBV5-1 combines with J gene TRBJ2-2; D is ambiguous. Germline lookup yields CDR1 SGHRS and CDR2 YFSETQ. V shed 2 bases and J shed 8 bases, with 13 bases lying between them. The CDR3 is 14 residues long.

J is TRBJ2-7 and V is TRBV9; tentatively, D is TRBD1 (6 bases). Germline V CDR1 and CDR2: SGDLS, YYNGEE. The CDR3 runs 15 residues. Trimming stripped 0 bases from V and 6 bases from J, with 16 bases between. The CDR3 DNA reads TGTGCCAGCAGCGTAGACGGGACAACGGCTTCCGAGCAGTACTTC. Its protein is CASSVDGTTASEQYF.

In this sample, this clonotype turned up many times. The chain recombines TRBV7-3 with TRBJ2-3; no reliable D call. The CDR3 runs 12 residues. V was clipped by 5 bases and J by 4 bases, with 7 bases between them. Germline CDR1 reads SGHTA; CDR2 reads FQGTGA. CDR3 sequence reads: CASSITPDTQYF. As DNA, the CDR3 is TGTGCCAGCAGCATTACCCCAGATACGCAGTATTTT.

The V and J genes are TRBV10-3 and TRBJ1-1, with unresolved D. V was pared by 4 bases and J by 1 base, with 7 bases between. The CDR3 covers 13 residues. CDR1 and CDR2 (germline): ENHRY, SYGVKD. CDR3 amino acids: CAISGTANTEAFF. The CDR3 region has the DNA TGTGCCATCAGTGGTACGGCGAACACTGAAGCTTTCTTT.

This chain connects TRBV27 to TRBJ2-1; D may be TRBD2 (6 bases). The CDR3 totals 14 residues. V gave up 5 bases and J gave up 9 bases, with 17 bases separating them. The germline CDR1 and CDR2 sequences are MNHEY and SMNVEV (reference sequence). CDR3 sequence (DNA): TGTGCCAGCAGTCCGACCGGGACTGACGGTGAGCAGTTCTTC. Its protein is CASSPTGTDGEQFF.

This clonotype was detected many times. This chain connects TRBV12-3 or TRBV12-4 to TRBJ2-7; D may be TRBD1 or TRBD2 (5 bases each). With 6 bases removed from V and 3 bases from J, the gap between germline ends came to 9 bases. This CDR3 spans 12 amino acids. This CDR3 is CASRRGDYEQYF. In nucleotides, the CDR3 is TGTGCCAGCAGAAGGGGAGACTACGAGCAGTACTTC.

There are a few counts of this clonotype. V usage is TRBV6-5 and J usage is TRBJ1-5, with D maybe TRBD1 (6 bases). This CDR3 contains 15 residues. V was trimmed by 6 bases and J by 0 bases, leaving 12 bases between them. Germline V gene sequence: CDR1 MNHEY, CDR2 SVGAGI. This CDR3 reads CASRDRPYSNQPQHF. CDR3 nucleotides: TGTGCCAGCAGGGACAGACCATATAGCAATCAGCCCCAGCATTTT.

V usage is TRBV20-1 and J usage is TRBJ2-2, with TRBD2 identical over 16 bases. Germline CDR1 is DFQATT and CDR2 is SNEGSKA (reference sequence). The CDR3 totals 17 residues. With V trimmed by 7 bases and J by 4 bases, 9 bases remained unmatched. The CDR3 DNA follows: TGCAGTGGGACGGGACTAGCGGGAGGGTTGGCCACCGGGGAGCTGTTTTTT. Translated, it gives CSGTGLAGGLATGELFF.

V and J are TRBV7-9 and TRBJ2-7; 9 nucleotides match TRBD1. Germline V CDR1 and CDR2: SEHNR, FQNEAQ (reference sequence). With V trimmed by 5 bases and J by 5 bases, 7 bases remained unmatched. The CDR3 loop spans 14 amino acids. CDR3 nucleotide sequence: TGTGCCAGCAGCATGTCCGGGACAGGGCACGAGCAGTACTTC. It translates to CASSMSGTGHEQYF.

The chain carries TRBV29-1 and TRBJ2-1; D is ambiguous. CDR1 and CDR2 from the germline V gene are SQVTM and ANQGSEA. Trimming removed 6 bases from V and 7 bases from J, with 7 bases in between. CDR3 length: 10 residues. This chain's CDR3 is CSVLGNEQFF. For the CDR3, the DNA is TGCAGCGTCCTGGGTAATGAGCAGTTCTTC.

This chain's CDR3 is CASSLETSFYEQYF. CDR3 sequence (DNA): TGCGCCAGCAGCTTGGAAACCAGCTTCTACGAGCAGTACTTC. The V gene is TRBV5-1, the J gene TRBJ2-1; D not resolved. Near its end, the DNA agrees better with TRBJ2-7, so the J call may be wrong. The germline V gene encodes CDR1 SGHRS and CDR2 YFSETQ. This CDR3 spans 14 amino acids.

The chain's CDR3 is CASSALAGKGNIQYF. In nucleotides, the CDR3 is TGTGCCAGCAGTGCCCTAGCGGGGAAGGGGAACATTCAGTACTTC. The chain recombines TRBV28 with TRBJ2-4, with TRBD2 matching 9 bases. V was clipped by 5 bases and J by 7 bases; unmatched bases: 9. Per the germline V gene, CDR1 is MDHEN and CDR2 is SYDVKM. The CDR3 is 15 residues long.

This clonotype was found a few times. The J gene is TRBJ2-5, the V gene TRBV6-2 or TRBV6-3; the match to TRBD1 covers 9 bases. The last part of the DNA fits TRBJ2-1 better; the J call may be wrong. The V gene's germline CDR1 is MNHEY and CDR2 SVGEGT. The CDR3 sequence is 15 residues long. The CDR3 coding sequence is TGTGCCAGCAGCCGTCCCGGGACAGGGTTCAATGAGCAGTTCTTC. It encodes CASSRPGTGFNEQFF.

This clonotype was counted a few times. The gene calls are TRBV19 and TRBJ1-2; D is ambiguous. V lost 3 bases, J lost 7 bases, and 9 bases lay in between. The germline V gene encodes CDR1 LNHDA and CDR2 SQIVND (reference sequence). The CDR3 loop spans 12 amino acids. The CDR3 DNA follows: TGTGCCAGTAGTATTGGAGGATCTGGCTACACCTTC. It codes for CASSIGGSGYTF. The full variable domain, in which reference TRBV19 and TRBJ1-2 provide the parts outside the CDR3, is DGGITQSPKYLFRKEGQNVTLSCEQNLNHDAMYWYRQDPGQGLRLIYYSQIVNDFQKGDIAEGYSVSREKKESFPLTVTSAQKNPTAFYLCASSIGGSGYTFGSGTRLTVV.

Concerning this clonotype itself: Just one base apart from a much larger clone, this may be a read error. The V and J genes are TRBV7-9 and TRBJ1-1, with unresolved D. Trimming stripped 3 bases from V and 5 bases from J, with 7 bases between. The germline CDR1 and CDR2 sequences are SEHNR and FQNEAQ (reference sequence). CDR3 size: 12 residues. The CDR3 DNA reads as TGTGCCAGCAGCTTCGGGCGGACTGAAGCTTTCTTT. Its protein is CASSFGRTEAFF.

The chain employs TRBV20-1 and TRBJ1-5, with 7 bases lining up with TRBD1. The V and J ends lost 3 bases and 5 bases, in that order; junction bases with no gene match: 7. This CDR3 is 14 amino acids long. Germline-derived CDR1 and CDR2 are DFQATT and SNEGSKA (reference sequence). CDR3 amino acids: CSASYGTAYQPQHF. The CDR3 DNA is TGCAGTGCTAGTTACGGGACAGCTTATCAGCCCCAGCATTTT.

V gene TRBV10-2 combines with J gene TRBJ2-1; TRBD1 aligns across 7 bases. Germline-derived CDR1 and CDR2 are WSHSY and SAAADI. J was trimmed by 10 bases and V by 5 bases; bases with no gene match: 8. This CDR3 is 13 amino acids long. The CDR3 protein is CASSTGARGEQFF. The CDR3, as DNA: TGCGCCAGCAGTACAGGGGCCCGAGGCGAGCAGTTCTTC.

The chain uses TRBV6-1 and TRBJ2-3; no firm D call. V lost 2 bases and J 2 bases, leaving 5 bases between the germline ends. This CDR3 contains 13 residues. Germline V gene data show CDR1 as MNHNS and CDR2 as SASEGT. The CDR3 reads CASSESFTDTQYF. The CDR3 coding sequence is TGTGCCAGCAGTGAATCCTTCACAGATACGCAGTATTTT.